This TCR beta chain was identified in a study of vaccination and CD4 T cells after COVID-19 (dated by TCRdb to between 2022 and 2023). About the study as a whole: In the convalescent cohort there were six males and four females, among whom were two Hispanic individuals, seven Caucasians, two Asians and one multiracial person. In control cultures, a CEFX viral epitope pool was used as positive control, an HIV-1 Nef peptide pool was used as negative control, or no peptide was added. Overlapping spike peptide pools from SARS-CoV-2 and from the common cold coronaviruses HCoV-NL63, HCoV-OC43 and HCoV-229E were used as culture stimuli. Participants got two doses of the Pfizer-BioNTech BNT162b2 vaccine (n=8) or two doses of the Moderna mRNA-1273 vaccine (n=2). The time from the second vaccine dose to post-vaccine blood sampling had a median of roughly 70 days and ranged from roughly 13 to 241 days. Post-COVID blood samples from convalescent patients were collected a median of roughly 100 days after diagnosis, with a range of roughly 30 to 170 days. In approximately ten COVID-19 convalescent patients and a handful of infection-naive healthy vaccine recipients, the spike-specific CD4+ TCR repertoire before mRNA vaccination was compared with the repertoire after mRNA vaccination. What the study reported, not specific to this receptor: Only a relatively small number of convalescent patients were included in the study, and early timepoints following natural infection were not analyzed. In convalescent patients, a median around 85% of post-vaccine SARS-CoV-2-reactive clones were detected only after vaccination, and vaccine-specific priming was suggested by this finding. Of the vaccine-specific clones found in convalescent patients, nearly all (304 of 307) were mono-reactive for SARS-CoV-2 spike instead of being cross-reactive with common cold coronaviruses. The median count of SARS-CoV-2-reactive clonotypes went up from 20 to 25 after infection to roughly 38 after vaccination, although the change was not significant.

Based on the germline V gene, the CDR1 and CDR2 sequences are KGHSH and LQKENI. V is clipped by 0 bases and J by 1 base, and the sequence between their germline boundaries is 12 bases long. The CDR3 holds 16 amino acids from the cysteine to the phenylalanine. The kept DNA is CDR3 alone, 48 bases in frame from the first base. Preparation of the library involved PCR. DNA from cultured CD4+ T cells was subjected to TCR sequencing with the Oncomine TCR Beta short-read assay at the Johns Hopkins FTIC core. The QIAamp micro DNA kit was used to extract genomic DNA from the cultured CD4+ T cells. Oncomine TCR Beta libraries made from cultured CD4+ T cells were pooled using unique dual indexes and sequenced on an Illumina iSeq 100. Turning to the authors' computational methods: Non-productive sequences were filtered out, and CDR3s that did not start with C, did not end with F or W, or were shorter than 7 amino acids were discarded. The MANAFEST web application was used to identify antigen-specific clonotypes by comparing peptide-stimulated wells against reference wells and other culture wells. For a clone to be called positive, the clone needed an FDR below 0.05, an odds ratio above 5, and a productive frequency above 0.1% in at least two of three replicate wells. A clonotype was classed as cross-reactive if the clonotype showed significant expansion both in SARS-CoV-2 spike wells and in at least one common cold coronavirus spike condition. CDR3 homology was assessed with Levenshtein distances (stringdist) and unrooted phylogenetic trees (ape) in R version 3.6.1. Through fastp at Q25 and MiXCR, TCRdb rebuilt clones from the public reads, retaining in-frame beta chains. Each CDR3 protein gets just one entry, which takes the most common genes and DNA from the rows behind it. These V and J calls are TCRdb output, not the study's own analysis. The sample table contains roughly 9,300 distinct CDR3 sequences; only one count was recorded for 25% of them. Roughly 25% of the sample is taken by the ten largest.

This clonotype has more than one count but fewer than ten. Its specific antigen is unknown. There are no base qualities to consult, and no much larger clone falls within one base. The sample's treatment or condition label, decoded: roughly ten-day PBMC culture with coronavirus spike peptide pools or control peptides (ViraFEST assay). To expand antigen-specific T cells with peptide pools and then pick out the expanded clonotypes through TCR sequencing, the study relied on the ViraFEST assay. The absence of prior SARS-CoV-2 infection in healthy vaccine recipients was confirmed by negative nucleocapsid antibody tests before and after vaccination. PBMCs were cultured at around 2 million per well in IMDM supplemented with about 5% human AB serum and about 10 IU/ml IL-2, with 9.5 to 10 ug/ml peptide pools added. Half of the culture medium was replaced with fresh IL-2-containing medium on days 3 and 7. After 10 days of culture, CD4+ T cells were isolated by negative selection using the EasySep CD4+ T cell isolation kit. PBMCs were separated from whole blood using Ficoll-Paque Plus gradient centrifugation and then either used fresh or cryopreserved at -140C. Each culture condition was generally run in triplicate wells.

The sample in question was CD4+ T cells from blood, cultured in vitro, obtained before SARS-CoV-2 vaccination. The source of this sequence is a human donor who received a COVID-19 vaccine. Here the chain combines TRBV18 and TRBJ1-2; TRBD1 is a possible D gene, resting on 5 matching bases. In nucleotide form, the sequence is TGTGCCAGCTCACCACCGGAAACAGGACTTAACTATGGCTACACCTTC. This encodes CASSPPETGLNYGYTF.